This T cell receptor beta chain originates from a study of blood T cell repertoires in COVID-19. This CDR3 is built from 13 residues. The V and J ends lost 8 bases and 1 base respectively, with 11 bases between them. Looked up from germline, CDR1 is MDHEN and CDR2 is SYDVKM. In the original processing: Nucleated cell number was recorded as an estimate derived from reference gene primer amplification. Sequencing used immunoSEQ multiplex PCR; TCRdb keeps in-frame clones, though not all of them. The V and J calls and clone size were taken over from that table, and D and trimming were inferred from the DNA. The sample yields around 60,000 clones, 90% seen once.

The sequence was obtained from a man aged 55-75 years with active COVID-19. The chain couples TRBV28 to TRBJ2-5; D possibly corresponds to TRBD2 (6 bases). Sequenced: peripheral blood. The CDR3 region is CASVRDFQETQYF. In DNA form, the CDR3 reads TGTGCCAGCGTAAGGGACTTCCAAGAGACCCAGTACTTC.